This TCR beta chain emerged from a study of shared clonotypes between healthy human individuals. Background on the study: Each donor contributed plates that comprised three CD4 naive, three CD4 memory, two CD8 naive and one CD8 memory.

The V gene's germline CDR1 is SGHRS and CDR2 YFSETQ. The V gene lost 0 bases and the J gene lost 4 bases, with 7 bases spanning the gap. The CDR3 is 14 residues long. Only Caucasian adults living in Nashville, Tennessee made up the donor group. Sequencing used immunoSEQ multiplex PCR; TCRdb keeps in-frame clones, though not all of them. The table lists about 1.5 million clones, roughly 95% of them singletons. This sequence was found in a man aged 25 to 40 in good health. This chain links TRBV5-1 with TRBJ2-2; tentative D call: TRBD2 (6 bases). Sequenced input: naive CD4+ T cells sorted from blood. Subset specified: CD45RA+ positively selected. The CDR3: CASSLGDFTGELFF. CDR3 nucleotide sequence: TGCGCCAGCAGCTTGGGGGACTTCACCGGGGAGCTGTTTTTT. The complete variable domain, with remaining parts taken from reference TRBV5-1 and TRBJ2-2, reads KAGVTQTPRYLIKTRGQQVTLSCSPISGHRSVSWYQQTPGQGLQFLFEYFSETQRNKGNFPGRFSGRQFSNSRSEMNVSTLELGDSALYLCASSLGDFTGELFFGEGSRLTVL.